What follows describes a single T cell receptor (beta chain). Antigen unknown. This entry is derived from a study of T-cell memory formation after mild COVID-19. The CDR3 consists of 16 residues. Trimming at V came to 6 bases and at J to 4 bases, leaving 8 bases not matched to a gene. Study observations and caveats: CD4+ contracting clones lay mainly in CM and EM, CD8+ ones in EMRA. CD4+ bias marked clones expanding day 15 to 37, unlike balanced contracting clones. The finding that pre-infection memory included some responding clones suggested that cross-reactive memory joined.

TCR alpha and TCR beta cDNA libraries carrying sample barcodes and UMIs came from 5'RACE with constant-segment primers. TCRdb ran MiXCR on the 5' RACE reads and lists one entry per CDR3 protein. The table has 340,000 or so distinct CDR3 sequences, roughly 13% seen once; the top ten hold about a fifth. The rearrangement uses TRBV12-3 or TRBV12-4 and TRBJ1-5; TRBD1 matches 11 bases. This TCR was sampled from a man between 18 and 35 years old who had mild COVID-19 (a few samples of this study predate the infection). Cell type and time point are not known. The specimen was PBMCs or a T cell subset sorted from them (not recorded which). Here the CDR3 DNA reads TGTGCCAGCAGCCCCGTCCGGGACAGGGGGAATCAGCCCCAGCATTTT. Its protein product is CASSPVRDRGNQPQHF.